The clone carrying this TCR beta chain has only a few counts. Antigen: not known. This sample was included in a study of post-analysis software for immune sequencing data. Study-wide points: Under F measure analysis, samples from one preparation batch co-clustered strongly. Patients carried a handful of TRBV segments more frequently than controls did, and TRBV5-6, TRBV5-1 and TRBV20-1 were among them.

The V end lost 3 bases, the J end lost 7 bases, and 12 bases lay between the germline ends. Germline V gene data show CDR1 as MNHEY and CDR2 as SMNVEV (reference sequence). The CDR3 is 13 residues long. The TCR beta cDNA libraries carried unique molecular identifiers. Input amounts of 1 to 10 million T cells were used. These gave about 500,000 cDNA molecules, so each molecule approximated one T cell. TCRdb re-called the PCR reads with MiXCR, one entry per CDR3 protein. The sample contains 350,000 to 500,000 distinct CDR3 sequences, less than 40% of which appear only once. Specimen: blood. The sequence was collected from a girl aged 2-15 years with multiple sclerosis. V usage is TRBV27 and J usage is TRBJ1-2; D remains ambiguous. In DNA, the CDR3 is TGTGCCAGCAGTTTCGCAGGTACGGCTGGCTACACCTTC. As protein: CASSFAGTAGYTF.